These 22 T cell receptor beta chains originate from one sample sequenced in a study of CD8 T cells in ankylosing spondylitis. One entry per CDR3 protein results from TCRdb running MiXCR on the 5' RACE reads. The repertoire holds about 400,000 distinct CDR3 sequences, approximately 20% seen once, with approximately 14% in the top ten. Source material: blood, either unsorted or a sorted T cell fraction (not recorded which). Every receptor here comes from a male donor with ankylosing spondylitis or in good health (not recorded which).

This clonotype appeared many times. The chain couples TRBV13 to TRBJ2-2; 7 bases match TRBD1. The CDR3 runs to 15 residues. Germline CDR1 and CDR2: PRHDT and FYEKMQ (reference sequence). With 3 bases clipped from V and 4 bases from J, the junction kept 5 bases outside the gene matches. The CDR3 region is CASSFGTAATGELFF. In DNA form, the CDR3 reads TGTGCCAGCAGCTTCGGGACAGCGGCCACCGGGGAGCTGTTTTTT.

V and J are TRBV4-1 and TRBJ2-7, with D possibly matching TRBD2 (5 bases). The CDR3 has 15 amino acids. Trimming took 4 bases from V and 5 from J, leaving 18 bases between them. CDR1 and CDR2 from the germline V gene are MGHRA and YSYEKL. Written as DNA, the CDR3 is TGCGCCAGCAGCCCGACTACGTCAATCGGGGACGAGCAGTACTTC. Amino acids: CASSPTTSIGDEQYF.

This chain links TRBV6-5 with TRBJ2-7; no clear D gene. The V end was cut by 0 bases, the J end by 1 base, with 13 bases between. The germline V gene has CDR1 MNHEY and CDR2 SVGAGI. This CDR3 contains 16 residues. The CDR3 sequence: CASSYSSQFLSYEQYF. In DNA, the CDR3 is TGTGCCAGCAGTTACTCGAGTCAGTTCCTTTCCTACGAGCAGTACTTC.

The chain couples TRBV12-3 or TRBV12-4 to TRBJ1-2; D is unclear. The CDR3 is 11 amino acids. Between the trimmed V and J ends, which lost 4 bases and 4 bases, there was a span of 4 bases. CDR3 in amino acids: CASSSAYGYTF. The CDR3 coding sequence is TGTGCCAGCAGTTCAGCCTATGGCTACACCTTC.

This clonotype was recorded a few times. The chain joins TRBV7-9 to TRBJ2-5, with D perhaps matching TRBD1 or TRBD2 (5 bases each). Germline-derived CDR1 and CDR2 are SEHNR and FQNEAQ (reference sequence). Trimming removed 5 bases from V and 2 bases from J, with 18 bases in between. CDR3 size: 16 residues. CDR3 nucleotides: TGTGCCAGCAGCAGCCGGGACCCCAGACGTCAAGAGACCCAGTACTTC. Translated, it gives CASSSRDPRRQETQYF.

The chain employs TRBV18 and TRBJ2-2; no definite D call. The CDR3 totals 17 residues. The germline CDR1 and CDR2 sequences are KGHSH and LQKENI. Trimming left V 3 bases short and J 0 bases short, with 14 bases between. Written as DNA, the CDR3 is TGTGCCAGCTCACCCCCACCCCATCGGTCGAACACCGGGGAGCTGTTTTTT. Its translation is CASSPPPHRSNTGELFF.

This chain links TRBV4-1 with TRBJ1-5, with 10 bases fitting TRBD1. CDR3 length: 17 amino acids. From germline, CDR1 is MGHRA and CDR2 YSYEKL. V lost 4 bases, J lost 5 bases, and 11 bases stayed unmatched. CDR3 in DNA: TGCGCCAGCAGCCTCCCAGGGACAGGGGCGGTCGATCAGCCCCAGCATTTT. This gives the protein CASSLPGTGAVDQPQHF.

The V call is TRBV12-3 or TRBV12-4, the J call TRBJ2-4, with 7 bases identical to TRBD1. The trim removed 4 bases at V and 0 bases at J, leaving 6 bases unmatched. The CDR3 totals 16 residues. CDR3: CASSSSGGLAKNIQYF. CDR3 DNA sequence: TGTGCCAGCAGTTCCTCAGGGGGTCTAGCCAAAAACATTCAGTACTTC.

The sample holds a few counts of this clonotype. The rearrangement links TRBV12-3 or TRBV12-4 to TRBJ2-5, with D unresolved. The CDR3 is 15 amino acids. V shed 6 bases and J shed 4 bases, with 18 bases lying between them. Here the CDR3 DNA reads TGTGCCAGCAGCACGGACGACCCGACCCCAGAGACCCAGTACTTC. Translation: CASSTDDPTPETQYF.

This clonotype was counted between two and nine times. DNA for the CDR3: TGCAGCGTTGAAGGCTGGGACTTAGGATACGAGCAGTACTTC. Residues: CSVEGWDLGYEQYF. The chain joins TRBV29-1 to TRBJ2-7, with D perhaps matching TRBD2 (6 bases). CDR3 length equals 14 residues. Germline CDR1 and CDR2: SQVTM and ANQGSEA. Trimming removed 1 base from V and 4 bases from J, with 14 bases in between.

This clonotype was recorded a few times. This sequence joins TRBV5-6 and TRBJ2-2, with a weak D call TRBD1 (5 bases). Germline CDR1 is SGHDT and CDR2 is YYEEEE. V shed 3 bases and J shed 5 bases, with 20 bases lying between them. The CDR3 has 17 residues. CDR3 DNA sequence: TGTGCCAGCAGCTCGGCCGGTGGGCAGGGCGGAACCGGGGAGCTGTTTTTT. Encoded protein: CASSSAGGQGGTGELFF.

The chain has TRBV5-1 and TRBJ2-5; 11 positions match TRBD2. Germline CDR1 is SGHRS and CDR2 is YFSETQ. Unmatched junction bases numbered 8, after V lost 5 bases and J lost 5 bases. The CDR3 runs 15 residues. The chain's CDR3 is CASRVAGGPLETQYF. Written as DNA, the CDR3 is TGCGCCAGCAGAGTAGCGGGGGGGCCGCTTGAGACCCAGTACTTC. Drawing the rest from reference TRBV5-1 and TRBJ2-5, the complete variable domain is KAGVTQTPRYLIKTRGQQVTLSCSPISGHRSVSWYQQTPGQGLQFLFEYFSETQRNKGNFPGRFSGRQFSNSRSEMNVSTLELGDSALYLCASRVAGGPLETQYFGPGTRLLVL.

This clonotype appeared a few times. The chain couples TRBV9 to TRBJ2-2; 8 positions match TRBD2. From germline, CDR1 is SGDLS and CDR2 YYNGEE. The CDR3 consists of 16 residues. V shed 0 bases, J shed 0 bases, and the junction held 1 base outside the gene matches. The CDR3 loop is CASSVVSGANTGELFF. CDR3 nucleotide sequence: TGTGCCAGCAGCGTAGTTAGCGGGGCGAACACCGGGGAGCTGTTTTTT.

This chain links TRBV20-1 with TRBJ2-1; TRBD1 or TRBD2 may be the D gene (5 bases each). CDR3 length: 13 amino acids. V shed 1 base and J shed 10 bases, with 14 bases lying between them. Germline V gene sequence: CDR1 DFQATT, CDR2 SNEGSKA (reference sequence). This CDR3 is CSARGQGDVEQFF. The CDR3 nucleotides are TGCAGTGCTAGAGGTCAGGGAGACGTAGAGCAGTTCTTC.

This chain joins TRBV20-1 and TRBJ1-5; D remains unclear. Germline V gene data show CDR1 as DFQATT and CDR2 as SNEGSKA (reference sequence). V was shortened by 3 bases and J by 3 bases, with 18 bases between the two germline ends. The CDR3 has 16 residues. The CDR3 here is CSARAPRQRDNQPQHF. CDR3 in DNA: TGCAGTGCTAGGGCACCGAGACAACGGGACAATCAGCCCCAGCATTTT.

This chain links TRBV10-2 with TRBJ2-7, with a possible D match to TRBD2 (6 bases). Per the germline V gene, CDR1 is WSHSY and CDR2 is SAAADI. V was cut by 6 bases and J by 7 bases, with 16 bases left in between. CDR3 length: 13 residues. CDR3 sequence: CASSPNEGREQYF. For the CDR3, the DNA is TGCGCCAGCAGCCCGAATGAGGGGAGGGAGCAGTACTTC.

V and J are TRBV12-3 or TRBV12-4 and TRBJ2-1; possibly TRBD1 for D (5 bases). The CDR3 is 15 amino acids. With 7 bases removed from V and 3 bases from J, the gap between germline ends came to 16 bases. CDR3 nucleotide sequence: TGTGCCAGCACCCCACGGCCGACAGTCTACAATGAGCAGTTCTTC. It translates to CASTPRPTVYNEQFF.

The V and J genes are TRBV3-1 and TRBJ2-7, with D maybe TRBD2 (5 bases). V was pared by 5 bases and J by 3 bases, with 8 bases between. From germline, CDR1 is LGHDT and CDR2 YNNKEL (reference sequence). CDR3 length equals 12 residues. The CDR3, as DNA: TGTGCCAGCAGCAACGACTACTACGAGCAGTACTTC. Its protein product is CASSNDYYEQYF.

The chain links TRBV5-6 to TRBJ1-1; no clear D gene. Germline assignment: CDR1 SGHDT and CDR2 YYEEEE. The length of the CDR3 is 15 residues. The ends were cut back, 0 bases at V and 4 bases at J, with 13 bases in the middle. The CDR3 region is CASSLGIEWGTEAFF. The CDR3 DNA sequence: TGTGCCAGCAGCTTGGGGATAGAGTGGGGCACTGAAGCTTTCTTT.

The CDR3 DNA reads as TGTGCCAGCAGTTTCAGGGGCGACAGGGGTGGCGATGAGCAGTTCTTC. This gives the protein CASSFRGDRGGDEQFF. V gene TRBV27 combines with J gene TRBJ2-1, with TRBD1 matching over 8 bases. Germline V gene sequence: CDR1 MNHEY, CDR2 SMNVEV (reference sequence). Trimming removed 3 bases from V and 8 bases from J; junction bases left unmatched: 12. This CDR3 comprises 16 residues.

The chain couples TRBV25-1 to TRBJ2-1; tentatively, D is TRBD2 (5 bases). This CDR3 has 13 amino acids. Germline V gene lookup returns CDR1 MGHDK and CDR2 SYGVNS. Trimming left V 3 bases short and J 9 bases short, with 12 bases between. The CDR3 bases are TGTGCCAGCAGTGATGTCTCTGCGGGTGAGCAGTTCTTC. This codes for CASSDVSAGEQFF.

This chain links TRBV4-1 with TRBJ2-4; 12 positions agree with TRBD2. Germline lookup yields CDR1 MGHRA and CDR2 YSYEKL. The CDR3 totals 19 residues. With V trimmed by 5 bases and J by 3 bases, 14 bases remained unmatched. The CDR3 DNA sequence: TGCGCCAGCAGCGCCCCTCCTAGCGGGGGGGAGGCGGACAAAAACATTCAGTACTTC. Its protein is CASSAPPSGGEADKNIQYF.